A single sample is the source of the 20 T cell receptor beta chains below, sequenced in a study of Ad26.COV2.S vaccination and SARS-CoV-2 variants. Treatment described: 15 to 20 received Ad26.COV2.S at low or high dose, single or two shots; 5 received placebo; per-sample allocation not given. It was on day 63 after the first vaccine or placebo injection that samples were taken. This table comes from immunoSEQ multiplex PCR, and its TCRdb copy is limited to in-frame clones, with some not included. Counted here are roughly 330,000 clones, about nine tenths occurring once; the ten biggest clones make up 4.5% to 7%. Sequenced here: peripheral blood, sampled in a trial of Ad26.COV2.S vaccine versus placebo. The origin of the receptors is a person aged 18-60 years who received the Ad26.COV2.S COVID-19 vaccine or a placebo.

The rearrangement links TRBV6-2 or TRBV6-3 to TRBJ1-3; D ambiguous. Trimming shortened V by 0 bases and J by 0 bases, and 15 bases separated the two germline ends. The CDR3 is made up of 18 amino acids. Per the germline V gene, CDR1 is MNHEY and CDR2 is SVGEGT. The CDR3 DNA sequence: TGTGCCAGCAGTTACTCCGATGTCTGGATGAGCTCTGGAAACACCATATATTTT. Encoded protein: CASSYSDVWMSSGNTIYF.

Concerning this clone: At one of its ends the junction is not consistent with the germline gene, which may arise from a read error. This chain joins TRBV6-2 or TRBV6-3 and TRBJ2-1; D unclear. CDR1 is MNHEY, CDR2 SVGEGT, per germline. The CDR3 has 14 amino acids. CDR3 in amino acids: CASSYGLEYTEQFF. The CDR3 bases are TGTGCCAGCAGTTACGGGCTAGAGTACACTGAGCAGTTCTTC.

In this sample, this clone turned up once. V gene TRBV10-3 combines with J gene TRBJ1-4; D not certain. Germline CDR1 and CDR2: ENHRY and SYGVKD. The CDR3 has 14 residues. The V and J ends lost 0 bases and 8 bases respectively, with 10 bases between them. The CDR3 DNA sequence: TGTGCCATCAGTGAGTCGTTTTCGGGGGAAAAACTGTTTTTT. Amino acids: CAISESFSGEKLFF.

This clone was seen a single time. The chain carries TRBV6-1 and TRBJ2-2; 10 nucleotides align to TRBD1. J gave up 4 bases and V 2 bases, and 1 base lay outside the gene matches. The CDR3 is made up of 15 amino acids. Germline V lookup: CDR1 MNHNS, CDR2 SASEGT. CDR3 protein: CASSERDRGTGELFF. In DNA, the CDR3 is TGTGCCAGCAGTGAAAGGGACAGGGGCACCGGGGAGCTGTTTTTT.

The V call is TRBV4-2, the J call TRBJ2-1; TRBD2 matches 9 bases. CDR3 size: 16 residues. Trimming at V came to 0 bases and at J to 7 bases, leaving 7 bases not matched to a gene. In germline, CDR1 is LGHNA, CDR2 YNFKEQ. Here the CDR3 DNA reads TGTGCCAGCAGCCAAGAACTAGGGACTAGCCGTAATGAGCAGTTCTTC. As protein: CASSQELGTSRNEQFF.

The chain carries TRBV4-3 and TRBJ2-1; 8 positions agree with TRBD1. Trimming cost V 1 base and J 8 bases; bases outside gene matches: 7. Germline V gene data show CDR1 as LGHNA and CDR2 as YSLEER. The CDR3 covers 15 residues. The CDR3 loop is CASSQVVRGHDEQFF. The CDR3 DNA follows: TGCGCCAGCAGCCAAGTCGTCAGGGGGCACGATGAGCAGTTCTTC.

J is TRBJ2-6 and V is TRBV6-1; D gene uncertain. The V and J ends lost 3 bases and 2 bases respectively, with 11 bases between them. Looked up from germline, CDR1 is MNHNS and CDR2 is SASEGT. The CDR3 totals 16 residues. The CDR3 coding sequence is TGTGCCAGCAGTGACAGATCCAACCCTGGGGCCAACGTCCTGACTTTC. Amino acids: CASSDRSNPGANVLTF.

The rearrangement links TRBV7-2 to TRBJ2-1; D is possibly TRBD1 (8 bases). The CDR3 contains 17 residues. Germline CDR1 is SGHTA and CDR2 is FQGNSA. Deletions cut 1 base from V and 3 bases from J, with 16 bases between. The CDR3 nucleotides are TGTGCCAGCAGCTTAGGGACAGGGCGGGGGAGCTACAATGAGCAGTTCTTC. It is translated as CASSLGTGRGSYNEQFF. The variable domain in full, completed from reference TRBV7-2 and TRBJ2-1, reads GAGVSQSPSNKVTEKGKDVELRCDPISGHTALYWYRQSLGQGLEFLIYFQGNSAPDKSGLPSDRFSAERTGGSVSTLTIQRTQQEDSAVYLCASSLGTGRGSYNEQFFGPGTRLTVL.

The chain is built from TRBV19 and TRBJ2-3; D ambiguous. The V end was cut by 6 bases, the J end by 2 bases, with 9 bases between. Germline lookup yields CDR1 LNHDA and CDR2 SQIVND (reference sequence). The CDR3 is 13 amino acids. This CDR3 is CASSQRYTDTQYF. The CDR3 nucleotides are TGTGCCAGTAGCCAGAGATACACAGATACGCAGTATTTT.

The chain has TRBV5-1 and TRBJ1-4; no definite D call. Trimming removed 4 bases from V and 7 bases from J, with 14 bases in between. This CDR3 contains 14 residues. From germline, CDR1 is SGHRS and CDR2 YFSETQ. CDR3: CASSPLGPGEKLFF. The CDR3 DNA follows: TGCGCCAGCAGCCCTTTAGGGCCGGGTGAAAAACTGTTTTTT.

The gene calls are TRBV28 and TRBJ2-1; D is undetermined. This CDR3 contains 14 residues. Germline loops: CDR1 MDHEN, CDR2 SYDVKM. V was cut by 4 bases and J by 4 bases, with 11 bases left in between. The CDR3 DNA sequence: TGTGCCAGCAGTTCCTCGACCACTTACAATGAGCAGTTCTTC. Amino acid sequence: CASSSSTTYNEQFF.

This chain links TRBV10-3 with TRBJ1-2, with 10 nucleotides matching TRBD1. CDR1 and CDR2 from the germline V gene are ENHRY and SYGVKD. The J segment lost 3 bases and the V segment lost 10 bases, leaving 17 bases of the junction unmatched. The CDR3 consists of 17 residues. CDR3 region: CASMPSRDRGLDYGYTF. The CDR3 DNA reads TGTGCCAGCATGCCGAGTCGGGACAGGGGATTAGACTATGGCTACACCTTC.

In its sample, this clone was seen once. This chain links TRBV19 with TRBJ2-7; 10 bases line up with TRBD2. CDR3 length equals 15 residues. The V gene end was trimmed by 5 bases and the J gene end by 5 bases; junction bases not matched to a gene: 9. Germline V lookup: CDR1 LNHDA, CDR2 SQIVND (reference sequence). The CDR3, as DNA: TGTGCCAGTAGTCTACCGAGCGGGGGGGCCCACGAGCAGTACTTC. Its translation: CASSLPSGGAHEQYF.

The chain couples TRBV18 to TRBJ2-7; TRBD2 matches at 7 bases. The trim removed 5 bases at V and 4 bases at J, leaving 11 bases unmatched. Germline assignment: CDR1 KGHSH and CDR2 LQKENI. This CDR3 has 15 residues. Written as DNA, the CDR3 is TGTGCCAGCTCAAGAGGGCTAGCGGACCCTTACGAGCAGTACGTC. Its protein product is CASSRGLADPYEQYV.

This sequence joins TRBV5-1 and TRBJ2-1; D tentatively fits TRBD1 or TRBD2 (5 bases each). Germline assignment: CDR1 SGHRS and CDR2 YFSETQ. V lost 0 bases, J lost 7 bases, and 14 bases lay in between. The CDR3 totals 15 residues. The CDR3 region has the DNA TGCGCCAGCAGCTTGGGTTTGTTTGGGGGTAATGAGCAGTTCTTC. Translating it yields CASSLGLFGGNEQFF.

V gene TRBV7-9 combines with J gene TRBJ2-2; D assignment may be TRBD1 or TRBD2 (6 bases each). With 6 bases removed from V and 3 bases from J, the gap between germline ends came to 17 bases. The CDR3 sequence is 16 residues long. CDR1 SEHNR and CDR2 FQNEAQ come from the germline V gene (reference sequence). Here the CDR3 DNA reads TGTGCCAGCAGGCGGATGGGGGGCTCTGACACCGGGGAGCTGTTTTTT. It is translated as CASRRMGGSDTGELFF.

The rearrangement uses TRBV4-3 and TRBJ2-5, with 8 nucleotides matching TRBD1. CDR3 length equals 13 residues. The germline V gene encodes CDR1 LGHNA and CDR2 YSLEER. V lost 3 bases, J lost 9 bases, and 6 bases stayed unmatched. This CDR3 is CASSQAHRGAQYF. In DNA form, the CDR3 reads TGCGCCAGCAGCCAGGCGCACAGGGGGGCCCAGTACTTC.

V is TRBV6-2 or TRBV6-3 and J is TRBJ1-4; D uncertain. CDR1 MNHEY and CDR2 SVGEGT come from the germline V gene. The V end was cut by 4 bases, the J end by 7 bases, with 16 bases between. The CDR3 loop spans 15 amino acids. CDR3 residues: CASSSPRIRGEKLFF. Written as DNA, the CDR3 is TGTGCCAGCAGTTCCCCCAGGATCCGAGGTGAAAAACTGTTTTTT.

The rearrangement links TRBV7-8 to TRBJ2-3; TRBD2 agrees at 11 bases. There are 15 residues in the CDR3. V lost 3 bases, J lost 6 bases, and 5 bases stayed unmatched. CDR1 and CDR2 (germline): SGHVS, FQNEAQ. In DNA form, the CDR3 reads TGTGCCAGCAGCTTGACTAGCGGGGTCGTTGATACGCAGTATTTT. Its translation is CASSLTSGVVDTQYF.

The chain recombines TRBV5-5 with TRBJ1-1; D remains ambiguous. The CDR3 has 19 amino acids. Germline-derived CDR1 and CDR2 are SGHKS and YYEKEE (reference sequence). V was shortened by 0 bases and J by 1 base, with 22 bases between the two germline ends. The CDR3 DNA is TGTGCCAGCAGCTTGGCCCCCCGGATCGCAGAACTCGGGAACACTGAAGCTTTCTTT. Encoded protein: CASSLAPRIAELGNTEAFF.